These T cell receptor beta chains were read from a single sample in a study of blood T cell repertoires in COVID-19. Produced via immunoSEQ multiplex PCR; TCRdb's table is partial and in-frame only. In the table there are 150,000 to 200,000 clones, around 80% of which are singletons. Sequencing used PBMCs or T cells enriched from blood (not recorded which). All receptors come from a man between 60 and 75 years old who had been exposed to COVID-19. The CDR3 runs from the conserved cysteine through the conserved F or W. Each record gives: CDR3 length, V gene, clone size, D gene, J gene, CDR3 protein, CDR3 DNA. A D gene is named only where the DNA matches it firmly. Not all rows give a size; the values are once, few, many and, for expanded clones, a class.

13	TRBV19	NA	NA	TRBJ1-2	CASSLGGAYGYTF	TGTGCCAGTAGCCTTGGGGGGGCCTATGGCTACACCTTC
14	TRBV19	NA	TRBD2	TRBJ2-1	CASSSIAGPNEQFF	TGTGCCAGTAGTTCCATAGCGGGACCGAATGAGCAGTTCTTC
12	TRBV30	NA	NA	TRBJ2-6	CACLSGANVLTF	TGTGCCTGCCTCTCTGGGGCCAACGTCCTGACTTTC
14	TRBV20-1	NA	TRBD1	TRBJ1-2	CSASWSLSGGGYTF	TGCAGTGCTAGTTGGAGTTTGTCAGGGGGTGGCTACACCTTC
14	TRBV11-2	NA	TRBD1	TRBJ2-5	CASSRMTGQETQYF	TGTGCCAGCAGCCGAATGACAGGGCAAGAGACCCAGTACTTC
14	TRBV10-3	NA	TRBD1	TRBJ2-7	CAISESGQGYEQYF	TGTGCCATCAGTGAGTCGGGACAGGGGTACGAGCAGTACTTC
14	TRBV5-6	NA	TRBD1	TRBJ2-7	CASSLGDRGLGQYF	TGTGCCAGCAGCTTGGGTGACAGGGGGCTCGGGCAGTACTTC
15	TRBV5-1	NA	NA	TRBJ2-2	CASSLGPGNTGELFF	TGCGCCAGCAGCTTGGGACCAGGGAACACCGGGGAGCTGTTTTTT
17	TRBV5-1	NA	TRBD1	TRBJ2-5	CASSSTGTGGSRKTQYF	TGCGCCAGCAGCTCCACCGGGACAGGGGGTTCTAGGAAGACCCAGTACTTC
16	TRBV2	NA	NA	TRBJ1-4	CASSEEAAVHNEKLFF	TGTGCCAGCAGTGAAGAGGCAGCGGTCCATAATGAAAAACTGTTTTTT
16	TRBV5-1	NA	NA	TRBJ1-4	CASSQVPTGSGEKLFF	TGCGCCAGCAGCCAGGTTCCCACAGGGTCGGGCGAAAAACTGTTTTTT
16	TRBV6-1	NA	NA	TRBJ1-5	CASSGQRGRGNQPQHF	TGTGCCAGCAGTGGACAGCGGGGCAGGGGCAATCAGCCCCAGCATTTT
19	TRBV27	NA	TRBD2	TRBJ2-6	CASSLRTSGTLPGANVLTF	TGTGCCAGCAGTTTACGGACTAGCGGGACTCTACCTGGGGCCAACGTCCTGACTTTC
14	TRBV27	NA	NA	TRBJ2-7	CASSLQTSSYEQYF	TGTGCCAGCAGCCTACAGACTAGCTCCTACGAGCAGTACTTC
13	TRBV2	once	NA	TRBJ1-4	CASDERGVEKLFF	TGTGCCAGCGATGAACGGGGGGTTGAAAAACTGTTTTTT
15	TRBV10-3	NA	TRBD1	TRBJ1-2	CAIREDRGEDYGYTF	TGTGCCATCAGAGAAGACAGGGGAGAGGACTATGGCTACACCTTC
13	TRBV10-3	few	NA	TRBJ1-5	CAISVAGNQPQHF	TGTGCCATCAGTGTGGCAGGGAATCAGCCCCAGCATTTT
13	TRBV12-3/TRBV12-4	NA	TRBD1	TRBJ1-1	CASIRQGNTEAFF	TGTGCCAGCATACGACAGGGGAACACTGAAGCTTTCTTT
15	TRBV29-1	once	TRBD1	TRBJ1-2	CSVGGQGIGNYGYTF	TGCAGCGTCGGGGGACAGGGGATCGGTAACTATGGCTACACCTTC
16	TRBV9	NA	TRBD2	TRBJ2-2	CASSSGLAGVVGELFF	TGTGCCAGCAGCTCGGGACTAGCGGGAGTAGTCGGGGAGCTGTTTTTT
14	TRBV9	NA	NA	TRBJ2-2	CASSVLSGTGELFF	TGTGCCAGCAGCGTATTAAGCGGGACCGGGGAGCTGTTTTTT
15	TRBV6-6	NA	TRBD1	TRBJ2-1	CASSLTGGGGNGQFF	TGTGCCAGCAGTCTTACAGGGGGCGGTGGCAATGGGCAGTTCTTC
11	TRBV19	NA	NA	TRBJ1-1	CASSERFLAFF	TGTGCCAGTAGTGAGAGGTTTTTGGCTTTCTTT
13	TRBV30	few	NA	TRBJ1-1	CAWGKLGTLLAFF	TGTGCCTGGGGTAAGCTCGGGACTCTGTTGGCTTTCTTT
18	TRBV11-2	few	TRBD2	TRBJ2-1	CASSLDTPGTRYYNEQFF	TGTGCCAGCAGCTTAGATACCCCCGGGACTAGATACTACAATGAGCAGTTCTTC
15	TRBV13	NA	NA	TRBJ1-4	CASSLALEGGEKLFF	TGTGCCAGCAGCTTAGCACTTGAGGGTGGTGAAAAACTGTTTTTT
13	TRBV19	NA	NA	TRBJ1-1	CASTKGVNTEAFF	TGTGCCAGTACTAAGGGGGTGAACACTGAAGCTTTCTTT
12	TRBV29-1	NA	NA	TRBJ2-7	CSVGNSPYEQYF	TGCAGCGTTGGTAACAGTCCCTACGAGCAGTACTTC
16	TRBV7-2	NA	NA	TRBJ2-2	CASSRRRGLITGELFF	TGTGCCAGCAGCCGCCGTCGGGGACTGATCACCGGGGAGCTGTTTTTT
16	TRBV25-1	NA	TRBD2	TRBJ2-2	CATTVAGATNTGELFF	TGTGCCACCACGGTAGCGGGGGCAACGAACACCGGGGAGCTGTTTTTT
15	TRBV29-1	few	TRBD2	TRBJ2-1	CSVRPGLAAANEQFF	TGCAGCGTCCGACCGGGACTAGCGGCGGCCAATGAGCAGTTCTTC
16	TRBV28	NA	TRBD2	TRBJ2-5	CASSLLVAGGRETQYF	TGTGCCAGCAGTTTATTGGTAGCGGGAGGTCGCGAGACCCAGTACTTC
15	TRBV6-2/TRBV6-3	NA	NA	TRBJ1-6	CASSDRTGYNSPLHF	TGTGCCAGCAGCGACAGAACCGGGTATAATTCACCCCTCCACTTT
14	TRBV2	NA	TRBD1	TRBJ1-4	CASSQDRTLVGLFF	TGTGCCAGCAGCCAGGACAGGACCCTCGTCGGTCTGTTTTTT
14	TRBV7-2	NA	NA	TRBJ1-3	CASSLPQVENTIYF	TGTGCCAGCAGCTTACCACAGGTAGAAAACACCATATATTTT
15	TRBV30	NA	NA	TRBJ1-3	CAWSVSGQAGNTIYF	TGTGCCTGGAGTGTAAGTGGGCAGGCTGGAAACACCATATATTTT
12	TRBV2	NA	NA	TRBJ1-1	CASSYRATEAFF	TGTGCCAGCAGTTACAGGGCCACCGAAGCTTTCTTT
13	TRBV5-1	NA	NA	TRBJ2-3	CASSWNGADTQYF	TGCGCCAGCAGTTGGAACGGGGCAGATACGCAGTATTTT